The T cell receptor beta chain described here comes from a study of blood T cell repertoires in COVID-19. Study as a whole: Both acute and convalescent COVID-19 samples were obtained from the United States, Italy and Spain. Sources were T cells, B-cell-depleted T cells, or PBMCs; the material itself was cDNA or gDNA.

In the original workflow: The assay estimated nucleated cells by amplifying reference gene primers. Here immunoSEQ multiplex PCR was the method, and the copy in TCRdb shows in-frame clones only, minus some. That table supplies the V and J calls and clone size; D and trimming were determined from the DNA. The sample lists 100,000 to 150,000 clones; approximately 84% were seen once. This receptor was taken from a woman in her twenties or thirties who had recovered from COVID-19. Sample: peripheral blood.

The CDR3: CASSLYVREGEQYF. In nucleotides, the CDR3 is TGTGCCAGCAGCTTATACGTCCGGGAGGGAGAGCAGTACTTC. This chain links TRBV7-8 with TRBJ2-7, with 8 bases lining up with TRBD2. The CDR3 covers 14 residues. Germline V gene data show CDR1 as SGHVS and CDR2 as FQNEAQ. Losses at the gene ends were 2 bases for V and 7 bases for J; bases not matched to a gene: 7. The full variable domain, its missing parts supplied by reference TRBV7-8 and TRBJ2-7, is GAGVSQSPRYKVAKRGQDVALRCDPISGHVSLFWYQQALGQGPEFLTYFQNEAQLDKSGLPSDRFFAERPEGSVSTLKIQRTQQEDSAVYLCASSLYVREGEQYFGPGTRLTVT.